One and the same sample provided the 8 T cell receptor beta chains below, sequenced in a study of CD8+ T cells in alopecia areata. The treatment is: oral pan-JAK inhibitor, 5-10 mg twice daily. Extracted RNA was reverse transcribed, and the resulting cDNA served as sequencing template. The repertoire was sequenced with immunoSEQ multiplex PCR; TCRdb's copy has only in-frame clones and lacks some. The sample carries 110,000 or so clones, around three fifths recorded once. Sample: CD4+ T cells sorted from blood, taken at week 24, from a patient treated with tofacitinib. The receptors were sampled from a human donor with alopecia areata.

V is TRBV19 and J is TRBJ2-3; 8 bases agree with TRBD2. The CDR3 spans 16 residues. CDR1 and CDR2 from the germline V gene are LNHDA and SQIVND (reference sequence). J gave up 5 bases and V 6 bases, and 13 bases lay outside the gene matches. The CDR3 sequence: CASSSSGTSLGDTQYF. The CDR3, as DNA: TGTGCCAGTAGCAGCAGCGGGACTAGTTTAGGAGATACGCAGTATTTT.

The chain employs TRBV5-1 and TRBJ1-5, with D possibly TRBD1 on 6 matching bases. The ends were cut back, 2 bases at V and 1 base at J, with 7 bases in the middle. CDR3 length: 14 amino acids. Looked up from germline, CDR1 is SGHRS and CDR2 is YFSETQ. CDR3 in amino acids: CASSLGGSNQPQHF. The CDR3, as DNA: TGCGCCAGCAGCTTAGGGGGGAGCAATCAGCCCCAGCATTTT.

The J gene is TRBJ2-7, the V gene TRBV23-1; 14 nucleotides agree with TRBD2. TRBV23-1 is an ORF, and what it does is uncertain. The J segment lost 3 bases and the V segment lost 4 bases, leaving 2 bases of the junction unmatched. The CDR3 has 15 amino acids. CDR3 nucleotide sequence: TGCGCCAGCAGTCGAGGGACTAGCGGGGGCTACGAGCAGTACTTC. Its translation is CASSRGTSGGYEQYF.

The table lists this clone with a few counts. The rearrangement uses TRBV29-1 and TRBJ2-5, with D possibly called TRBD1 or TRBD2 (6 bases each). The CDR3 spans 12 residues. The germline CDR1 and CDR2 sequences are SQVTM and ANQGSEA. Trimming left V 7 bases short and J 7 bases short, with 16 bases between. The CDR3 is CSAGREGGTQYF. CDR3 nucleotides: TGCAGCGCCGGTCGAGAGGGGGGGACCCAGTACTTC.

The chain links TRBV15 to TRBJ2-7, with D possibly matching TRBD1 (6 bases). The V gene lost 0 bases and the J gene lost 1 base, with 10 bases spanning the gap. Germline V lookup: CDR1 LNHNV, CDR2 YYDKDF (reference sequence). The length of the CDR3 is 15 residues. The CDR3 reads CATSRDQRGSYEQYF. The CDR3, as DNA: TGTGCCACCAGCAGAGATCAAAGGGGGTCCTACGAGCAGTACTTC.

The J gene is TRBJ2-6, the V gene TRBV6-5; a weak D match, TRBD2 (6 bases). Trimming stripped 6 bases from V and 2 bases from J, with 11 bases between. CDR1 is MNHEY, CDR2 SVGAGI, per germline. The CDR3 sequence is 15 residues long. The CDR3: CASSPSGAGANVLTF. For the CDR3, the DNA is TGTGCCAGCAGCCCTTCGGGGGCTGGGGCCAACGTCCTGACTTTC.

V is TRBV7-9 and J is TRBJ2-3; D is perhaps TRBD1 or TRBD2 (5 bases each). Looked up from germline, CDR1 is SEHNR and CDR2 is FQNEAQ (reference sequence). The V end lost 5 bases, the J end lost 1 base, and 13 bases lay between the germline ends. This CDR3 is built from 15 residues. The CDR3 protein is CASSPVLGGTDTQYF. CDR3 DNA: TGTGCCAGCAGCCCGGTCCTGGGGGGCACAGATACGCAGTATTTT.

The chain's CDR3 is CSATGLLNTEAFF. CDR3 coding DNA: TGCAGCGCGACGGGCCTGTTGAACACTGAAGCTTTCTTT. The chain links TRBV29-1 to TRBJ1-1, with D unresolved. V gave up 7 bases and J gave up 0 bases, with 12 bases separating them. Germline loops: CDR1 SQVTM, CDR2 ANQGSEA. The CDR3 length is 13 residues.